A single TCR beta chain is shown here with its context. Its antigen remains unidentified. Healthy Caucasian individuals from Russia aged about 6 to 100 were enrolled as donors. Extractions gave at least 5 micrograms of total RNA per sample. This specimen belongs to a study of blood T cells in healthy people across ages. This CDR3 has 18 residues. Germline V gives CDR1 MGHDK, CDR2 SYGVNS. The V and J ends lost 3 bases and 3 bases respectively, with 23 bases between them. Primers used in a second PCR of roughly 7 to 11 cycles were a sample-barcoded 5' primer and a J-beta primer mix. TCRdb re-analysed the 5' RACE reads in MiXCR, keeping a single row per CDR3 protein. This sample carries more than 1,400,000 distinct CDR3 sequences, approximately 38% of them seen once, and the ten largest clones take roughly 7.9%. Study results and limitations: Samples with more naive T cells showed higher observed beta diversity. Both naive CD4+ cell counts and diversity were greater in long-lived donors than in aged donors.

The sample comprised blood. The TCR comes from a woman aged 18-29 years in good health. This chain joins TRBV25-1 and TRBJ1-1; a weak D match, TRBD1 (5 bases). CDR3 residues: CASSEGGAKGLGYTEAFF. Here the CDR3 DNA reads TGTGCCAGCAGTGAGGGAGGCGCAAAGGGGCTGGGATACACTGAAGCTTTCTTT.